The clone carrying this T cell receptor beta chain has only one observation. Using immunoSEQ multiplex PCR, the repertoire was profiled, and TCRdb retains in-frame clones only, with some absent. The table lists about 230,000 clones, around 80% of them singletons. This entry belongs to a study of blood T cell repertoires in COVID-19. Study background: Samples came from the United States, Italy and Spain, spanning acute and convalescent COVID-19.

CDR3 length: 15 residues. V was pared by 1 base and J by 1 base, with 11 bases between. Per germline, CDR1 LGHNA and CDR2 YSLEER. The TCR comes from a woman aged 40 to 50 who had recovered from COVID-19. The V gene is TRBV4-3, the J gene TRBJ2-7, with D hard to call. Sequences were obtained from peripheral blood. In nucleotides, the CDR3 is TGCGCCAGCAGCCAAGTGCTCGCCCAGTCCTACGAGCAGTACTTC. Protein product: CASSQVLAQSYEQYF.